This is a list of T cell receptor beta chains from one sample in a study of identical twins. Using its own MiXCR run on the 5' RACE reads, TCRdb lists one record per CDR3 protein. The sample shows about 660,000 distinct CDR3 sequences, more than 6.5% of them seen only once. These data were also reused for a study on yellow fever vaccine responses in identical twins.

Sequencing was carried out using PBMCs. These receptors were taken from a woman younger than 35 in good health. Each CDR3 is given with its conserved first and last residue. A D gene is named only where the DNA matches it firmly. Some rows have no size entry. The others give once, few or many, or a class for an expanded clone.

TRBJ2-2	few	NA	TRBV27	TGTGCCAGCACCTCAAGTCGTGCGGTGGGGCTGTTTTTT	CASTSSRAVGLFF
TRBJ2-7	NA	NA	TRBV6-2/TRBV6-3	TGTGCCAGCAGTTACTCGAGGCAGCGGGCCTCCTACGAGCAGTACTTC	CASSYSRQRASYEQYF
TRBJ2-1	few	NA	TRBV7-9	TGTTCCAGCCCTCGAGAGGACAATGAGCAGTTCTTC	CSSPREDNEQFF
TRBJ2-3	many	NA	TRBV6-2/TRBV6-3	TGTGCCAGCAGCGGGGGGACAGGACCCTACACAGATACGCAGTATTTT	CASSGGTGPYTDTQYF
TRBJ2-7	NA	TRBD2	TRBV29-1	TGCAGCGTTGAAGGGCTAGCGGGTGGAGGGCAGTACTTC	CSVEGLAGGGQYF
TRBJ1-1	NA	NA	TRBV7-9	TGTGCCAGCAGCCGGATGGGCCCGGGGGCCAACACTGAAGCTTTCTTT	CASSRMGPGANTEAFF
TRBJ2-5	NA	TRBD2	TRBV4-3	TGCGCCAGCAGCCTGGGGAGGGGAGCGGCCCAGTACTTC	CASSLGRGAAQYF
TRBJ2-3	many	NA	TRBV27	TGTGCCAGCAGTTTAGGATTCACAGATACGCAGTATTTT	CASSLGFTDTQYF
TRBJ1-5	few	NA	TRBV6-1	TGTGCCAGCAGGCCTCATAATAGCAATCAGCCCCAGCATTTT	CASRPHNSNQPQHF
TRBJ2-5	many	TRBD2	TRBV10-3	TGTGCCATCAGTGAGTCGCATAGCGGGAGTAGGGAGACCCAGTACTTC	CAISESHSGSRETQYF
TRBJ2-1	few	NA	TRBV3-1	TGTGCCAGCAGCTCTAGGACGGGGGCGCCCTCCTACAATGAGCAGTTCTTC	CASSSRTGAPSYNEQFF
TRBJ2-2	few	NA	TRBV5-1	TGCGCCAGCACCGAATATGGCTTCAACACCGGGGAGCTGTTTTTT	CASTEYGFNTGELFF
TRBJ2-1	NA	TRBD1	TRBV7-6	TGTGCCAGCAGCATCGGGACAGGGTTTGAGCAGTTCTTC	CASSIGTGFEQFF
TRBJ2-3	many	TRBD2	TRBV4-1	TGCGCCAGCAGCCAAGACCCCGCCCCAGCGGGAGGGTTCACAGATACGCAGTATTTT	CASSQDPAPAGGFTDTQYF
TRBJ1-5	NA	TRBD1	TRBV28	TGTGCCAGCAGTTTAGCGGCAGGGGGCTACAGCAATCAGCCCCAGCATTTT	CASSLAAGGYSNQPQHF
TRBJ2-5	few	NA	TRBV14	TGTGCCAGCAGCCAAGGCCAGCGCTACCAAGAGACCCAGTACTTC	CASSQGQRYQETQYF
TRBJ2-5	NA	TRBD1	TRBV9	TGTGCCAGCAGCCCTTGGACAGGCCCGGGGGAGACCCAGTACTTC	CASSPWTGPGETQYF
TRBJ2-1	NA	TRBD2	TRBV7-6	TGTGCCAGCAACAAACTAGCGGGAGATGGTTCGCCTTACAATGAGCAGTTCTTC	CASNKLAGDGSPYNEQFF
TRBJ1-5	NA	TRBD1	TRBV27	TGTGCCAGCGGCCCTTCAGGGGGGAATCAGCCCCAGCATTTT	CASGPSGGNQPQHF
TRBJ2-3	few	TRBD2	TRBV11-1	TGTGCCAGCAGCTTAGCCCCCGGGGGAGCGGGGGAAACAGATACGCAGTATTTT	CASSLAPGGAGETDTQYF
TRBJ2-5	NA	TRBD2	TRBV2	TGTGCCAGCAGTGAGTGGACTAGCGGACAAGAGACCCAGTACTTC	CASSEWTSGQETQYF
TRBJ2-1	NA	TRBD2	TRBV15	TGTGCCACGGGCCTAGCGGGAGCCCCCCGCAATGAGCAGTTCTTC	CATGLAGAPRNEQFF
TRBJ2-1	NA	TRBD1	TRBV6-2/TRBV6-3	TGTGCCAGCAGCGTCGGGACAGGGGCCTCTCCAAGCTACAATGAGCAGTTCTTC	CASSVGTGASPSYNEQFF
TRBJ2-1	many	TRBD2	TRBV7-9	TGTGCCAGCAGCTTTGGGGATAGCGGGAGAGACAATGAGCAGTTCTTC	CASSFGDSGRDNEQFF
TRBJ2-1	NA	TRBD1	TRBV11-2	TGTGCCAGCAGCCCCTGGACAGGGTCAGATGAGCAGTTCTTC	CASSPWTGSDEQFF
TRBJ1-6	few	NA	TRBV11-2	TGTGCCAGCAGCCCCCGGACGGGGATGGATAATTCACCCCTCCACTTT	CASSPRTGMDNSPLHF
TRBJ2-7	many	NA	TRBV4-1	TGCGCCAGCAGCCAAGCCCCAGGAGGCTACGAGCAGTACTTC	CASSQAPGGYEQYF
TRBJ2-5	NA	TRBD2	TRBV11-2	TGTGCCAGCAGCCCCTCCGAAGCGGGAAAGCTGTACCAAGAGACCCAGTACTTC	CASSPSEAGKLYQETQYF
TRBJ1-4	few	NA	TRBV3-1	TGTGCCAGCAGCCAAGGGGGGAGTATTGAAAAACTGTTTTTT	CASSQGGSIEKLFF
TRBJ2-4	NA	NA	TRBV4-2	TGTGCCAGCAGCCAAGTGATTGGAAACATTCAGTACTTC	CASSQVIGNIQYF
TRBJ2-7	few	TRBD1	TRBV3-1	TGTGCCAGCAGCCAAGAGAGGGGGCGCGAGCAGTACTTC	CASSQERGREQYF
TRBJ2-1	many	TRBD2	TRBV12-3/TRBV12-4	TGTGCCAGCAGTCGCTCGGGGGGGGGGTTCTATGAGCAGTTCTTC	CASSRSGGGFYEQFF
TRBJ1-5	many	NA	TRBV12-3/TRBV12-4	TGTGCCAGCAGACACGCGGACAAATGGAACAATCAGCCCCAGCATTTT	CASRHADKWNNQPQHF
TRBJ2-2	NA	NA	TRBV29-1	TGCAGCGTTGAATCGGAGAACACCGGGGAGCTGTTTTTT	CSVESENTGELFF
TRBJ1-5	NA	NA	TRBV20-1	TGCAGTGCTAGTATTATAGGCGACAATCAGCCCCAGCATTTT	CSASIIGDNQPQHF
TRBJ2-3	NA	TRBD2	TRBV29-1	TGCAGCGAGGGAAGCGGGAGTACAGATACGCAGTATTTT	CSEGSGSTDTQYF
TRBJ1-1	few	NA	TRBV6-5	TGTGCCAGCAGTTGGGCGGGGAACACTGAAGCTTTCTTT	CASSWAGNTEAFF
TRBJ1-2	few	TRBD1	TRBV6-5	TGTGCCAGCAGTTCTAAGGACAGGCCGTTCTATGGCTACACCTTC	CASSSKDRPFYGYTF
TRBJ1-2	few	TRBD1	TRBV20-1	TGCAGTGCTAGAGATCGGGGAGCTAGGGAAGGACAGGGGTCGTACTATGGCTACACCTTC	CSARDRGAREGQGSYYGYTF
TRBJ2-3	NA	TRBD2	TRBV7-9	TGTGCCAGCAGCTCATTAGCGGGGGAGATCACAGATACGCAGTATTTT	CASSSLAGEITDTQYF
TRBJ2-7	many	NA	TRBV6-2/TRBV6-3	TGTGCCAGCAGTTACGTCCCCACGCCGGAGTACTTC	CASSYVPTPEYF
TRBJ2-1	NA	NA	TRBV20-1	TGCAGTGCTATTCCGGCAGACCTCTACAATGAGCAGTTCTTC	CSAIPADLYNEQFF
TRBJ2-2	many	TRBD2	TRBV12-3/TRBV12-4	TGTGCCAGCACCCCGGGGGGGGGTAGGGAGCTGTTTTTT	CASTPGGGRELFF
TRBJ2-1	many	NA	TRBV12-3/TRBV12-4	TGTGCCAGCAGTTTCCGGACCTACAATGAGCAGTTCTTC	CASSFRTYNEQFF
TRBJ2-1	few	TRBD2	TRBV20-1	TGCAGTGCTAGAGGGGGTGGGACTAGCGGGGGGGTGACGTGGAAACAGTTCTTC	CSARGGGTSGGVTWKQFF
TRBJ1-1	many	NA	TRBV5-1	TGCGCCAGCAGCTTGGCGGCGACTGAAGCTTTCTTT	CASSLAATEAFF
TRBJ2-3	few	NA	TRBV6-2/TRBV6-3	TGTGCCAGCAGTTACTCTTCATGGGGATCAGAATATACGCAGTATTTT	CASSYSSWGSEYTQYF
TRBJ2-7	many	NA	TRBV2	TGTGCCAGCAGTGGGGCGGTCTCCTACGAGCAGTACTTC	CASSGAVSYEQYF